This TCR beta chain was recovered during a study of technical replicates of blood from a handful of donors. Germline V gene lookup returns CDR1 SGDLS and CDR2 YYNGEE. J lost 3 bases, V lost 3 bases, and 10 bases had no gene match. CDR3 length equals 18 residues. Libraries were prepared by immunoSEQ multiplex PCR; TCRdb keeps only in-frame clonotypes and omits some of them. The sample records more than 65,000 clones, over 95% being singletons. The chain recombines TRBV9 with TRBJ2-6; 9 bases map to TRBD1. Sequencing used T cells isolated from PBMCs. The sequence derives from a human donor in good health. The CDR3 here is CASSAGDRALSGANVLTF. CDR3 DNA: TGTGCCAGCAGCGCCGGGGACAGGGCCCTTAGTGGGGCCAACGTCCTGACTTTC.